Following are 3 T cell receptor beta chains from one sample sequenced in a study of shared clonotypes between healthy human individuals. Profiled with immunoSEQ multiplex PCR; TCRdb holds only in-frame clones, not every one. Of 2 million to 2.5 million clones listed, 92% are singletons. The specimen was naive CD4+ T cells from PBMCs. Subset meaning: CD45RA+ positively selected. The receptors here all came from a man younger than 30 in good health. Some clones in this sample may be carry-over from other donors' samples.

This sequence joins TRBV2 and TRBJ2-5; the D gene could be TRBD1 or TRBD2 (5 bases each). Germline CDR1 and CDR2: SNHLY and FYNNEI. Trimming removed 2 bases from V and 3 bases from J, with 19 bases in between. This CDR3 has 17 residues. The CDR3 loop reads CASSERSGTLDKETQYF. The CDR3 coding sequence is TGTGCCAGCAGTGAACGGTCCGGGACGTTGGACAAAGAGACCCAGTACTTC.

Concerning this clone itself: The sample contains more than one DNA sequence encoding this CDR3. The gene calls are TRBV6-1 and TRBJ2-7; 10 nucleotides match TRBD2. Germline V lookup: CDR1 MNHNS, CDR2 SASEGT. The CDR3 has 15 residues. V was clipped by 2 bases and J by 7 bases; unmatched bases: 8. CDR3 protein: CASSERLAGVREQYF. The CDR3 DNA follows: TGTGCCAGCAGTGAAAGGCTAGCGGGAGTTCGTGAGCAGTACTTC.

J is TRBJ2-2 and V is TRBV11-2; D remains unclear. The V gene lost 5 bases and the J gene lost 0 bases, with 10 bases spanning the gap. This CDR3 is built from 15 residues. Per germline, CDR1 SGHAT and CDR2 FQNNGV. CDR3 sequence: CASSPSATNTGELFF. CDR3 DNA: TGTGCCAGCAGCCCCTCGGCTACGAACACCGGGGAGCTGTTTTTT.